This T cell receptor beta chain was documented in a study of CD8 T cells in Susac syndrome (dated by TCRdb to about 2019). Study-wide context: Repertoire sequencing was used to test whether CD8+ T cell activation and differentiation in Susac syndrome was antigen driven. What the research found in general, with its limitations: The study acknowledged that relatively few individuals were included in the TCR sequencing and HLA analysis.

The CDR3 sequence holds 15 residues, the cysteine and phenylalanine included. Only the CDR3 portion is preserved as DNA: 45 bases, with reading frame beginning at the first base. From a lookup of the germline V gene, CDR1 and CDR2 are SGHDT and YYEEEE. V was cut back by 4 bases and J by 4 bases, leaving a gap of 14 bases between them. Peripheral blood CD8+ and CD4+ T cells from healthy donors, Susac syndrome patients and multiple sclerosis patients were profiled using high-throughput TCR beta sequencing. The multiple sclerosis controls were treatment-naive patients whose relapsing-remitting disease, either stable or active, fulfilled the revised McDonald criteria. Bulk CD8+ and CD4+ T cells were purified by magnetic negative isolation, whereas CD8+ TEMRA cells were enriched by FACS. Blood was drawn into EDTA tubes, processed within 24 hours, and PBMCs were isolated by density gradient centrifugation. PBMCs intended for TCR sequencing were cryopreserved in liquid nitrogen and were subsequently thawed in a 37 degrees C water bath. The sorted or isolated CD4+, CD8+ and CD8+ TEMRA cells had a purity of 90% or higher.

To note about this clonotype: Its antigen target is currently unknown. It has no much larger one-base neighbor in the sample; base qualities were not kept.

RNA was extracted using the RNeasy kit, and roughly 0.45 to 1 microgram was reverse transcribed with random hexamers. TCR beta CDR3 regions were amplified with the immunoSEQ multiplex PCR assay covering 54 Vbeta and 13 Jbeta segments. Bias from PCR amplification was corrected by using a synthetic template baseline for primer optimization and for computational correction. Processing in the source paper ran as follows. Reads were annotated to V, D and J genes according to IMGT and were analyzed with immunoSEQ Analyzer, with only productive sequences retained. Clonality was calculated as one minus the Shannon entropy normalized by log2 of the number of productive unique sequences. Public and private clones were assessed among the 100 most prevalent clones of each patient and control. Clones were defined as Susac-specific when absent from the healthy and MS cohorts, from 1052 published viral clones and from other ImmuneACCESS disease sequences. Clones were called with MiXCR by TCRdb after fastp trimmed the public reads at Q25, and only in-frame beta chains were retained. Each entry merges the rows of one CDR3 protein and shows their most common DNA and genes. These V and J calls are TCRdb output, not the study's own analysis. This sample has about 200,000 distinct CDR3 sequences in its table, and 90% to 95% of those were observed once. 0.093% of the sample lies in the top ten.

The chain was built from TRBV5-6 and TRBJ1-4, with the D gene too uncertain to name. The receptor was isolated from a human donor with multiple sclerosis. Material for sequencing was CD4+ T cells from PBMCs. The encoded CDR3 is CASSPRASHNEKLFF. The DNA is as follows: TGTGCCAGCAGCCCCCGGGCCTCGCATAATGAAAAACTGTTTTTT.